The 22 T cell receptor beta chains given below trace back to one sample, sequenced in a study of cytomegalovirus exposure and HLA in healthy donors. This PCR relied on a set of 60 Vbeta primers and 13 Jbeta primers. Only in-frame clones appear in the TCRdb table, and some are missing; sequencing was by immunoSEQ multiplex PCR. Counted here are about 99,000 clones, around 79% occurring once; the ten biggest clones make up around 6.1%. The sample taken for sequencing was PBMCs. The receptors were gathered from a man between 60 and 70 years old in good health and CMV-seropositive.

V usage is TRBV18 and J usage is TRBJ2-5, with unresolved D. The germline V gene encodes CDR1 KGHSH and CDR2 LQKENI. CDR3 length: 13 amino acids. V was trimmed by 4 bases and J by 1 base, leaving 7 bases between them. CDR3 in amino acids: CASSRQAQETQYF. The CDR3 nucleotides are TGTGCCAGCTCACGGCAGGCCCAAGAGACCCAGTACTTC. Based on the CDR3 plus reference TRBV18 and TRBJ2-5, the full variable domain is NAGVMQNPRHLVRRRGQEARLRCSPMKGHSHVYWYRQLPEEGLKFMVYLQKENIIDESGMPKERFSAEFPKEGPSILRIQQVVRGDSAAYFCASSRQAQETQYFGPGTRLLVL.

The chain joins TRBV15 to TRBJ1-6, with 9 bases aligning to TRBD1. Per the germline V gene, CDR1 is LNHNV and CDR2 is YYDKDF (reference sequence). The CDR3 loop spans 14 amino acids. J gave up 9 bases and V 6 bases, and 6 bases lay outside the gene matches. The CDR3 DNA follows: TGTGCCACCAGGATTACAGGGGGCTCTTCACCCCTCCACTTT. Residues: CATRITGGSSPLHF.

The V and J genes are TRBV6-5 and TRBJ1-1; a weak D match, TRBD1 (5 bases). This CDR3 has 16 amino acids. With 2 bases removed from V and 4 bases from J, the gap between germline ends came to 17 bases. Germline V gives CDR1 MNHEY, CDR2 SVGAGI. The CDR3 bases are TGTGCCAGCAGTTACCGGGGGGGGGTGGTCGGCACTGAAGCTTTCTTT. It specifies CASSYRGGVVGTEAFF.

The chain couples TRBV20-1 to TRBJ2-7; no reliable D call. CDR1 is DFQATT, CDR2 SNEGSKA, per germline (reference sequence). This CDR3 is built from 11 residues. The V and J ends lost 0 bases and 6 bases respectively, with 6 bases between them. The CDR3 DNA is TGCAGTGCTAGAGATCTTTTCGAGCAGTACTTC. Translated: CSARDLFEQYF.

The V call is TRBV7-9, the J call TRBJ2-3, with a tentative D call TRBD1 (5 bases). V gave up 5 bases and J gave up 4 bases, with 13 bases separating them. The germline V gene has CDR1 SEHNR and CDR2 FQNEAQ (reference sequence). The CDR3 is 14 amino acids. Here the CDR3 reads CASSPRREADTQYF. For the CDR3, the DNA is TGTGCCAGCAGCCCTCGCAGGGAAGCAGATACGCAGTATTTT. The whole variable domain, remainder taken from reference TRBV7-9 and TRBJ2-3, is DTGVSQNPRHKITKRGQNVTFRCDPISEHNRLYWYRQTLGQGPEFLTYFQNEAQLEKSRLLSDRFSAERPKGSFSTLEIQRTEQGDSAMYLCASSPRREADTQYFGPGTRLTVL.

This chain joins TRBV6-1 and TRBJ1-2; 9 positions match TRBD1. The germline CDR1 and CDR2 sequences are MNHNS and SASEGT. V lost 5 bases, J lost 8 bases, and 9 bases stayed unmatched. CDR3 size: 14 residues. The CDR3, as DNA: TGTGCCAGCAGTTATTTGGGACAGGGAAGGGGCTACACCTTC. Translated, it gives CASSYLGQGRGYTF.

The J gene is TRBJ2-2, the V gene TRBV6-5, with D perhaps matching TRBD2 (7 bases). The CDR3 loop spans 16 amino acids. Germline CDR1 reads MNHEY; CDR2 reads SVGAGI. The V and J ends lost 0 bases and 7 bases respectively, with 15 bases between them. The CDR3 region has the DNA TGTGCCAGCAGTTACTCTTCGGGGGGCGCGGGCGGGGAGCTGTTTTTT. It is translated as CASSYSSGGAGGELFF.

In its sample, this clone was seen a few times. The rearrangement links TRBV2 to TRBJ1-4; maybe TRBD1 (5 bases). The V gene's germline CDR1 is SNHLY and CDR2 FYNNEI. Between the trimmed V and J ends, which lost 3 bases and 7 bases, there was a span of 6 bases. The CDR3 is made up of 12 amino acids. CDR3 region: CASSDRAEKLFF. As DNA, the CDR3 is TGTGCCAGCAGTGACAGGGCTGAAAAACTGTTTTTT.

The rearrangement links TRBV5-8 to TRBJ1-4, with unresolved D. Germline CDR1 SGHTS, CDR2 YDEGEE. Trimming stripped 2 bases from V and 6 bases from J, with 11 bases between. This CDR3 has 14 residues. The CDR3 nucleotides read TGTGCCAGCAGCTTTCAGGTGCCCTATGAAAAACTGTTTTTT. Amino acid sequence: CASSFQVPYEKLFF.

The chain joins TRBV6-5 to TRBJ2-3; 7 positions match TRBD1. Trimming took 8 bases from V and 2 from J; bases not matched to a gene: 4. Germline V lookup: CDR1 MNHEY, CDR2 SVGAGI. CDR3 size: 13 residues. DNA for the CDR3: TGTGCCAGCTCGGGACAGTCCACAGATACGCAGTATTTT. Translated: CASSGQSTDTQYF.

The chain carries TRBV7-9 and TRBJ1-6, with a possible D match to TRBD1 (5 bases). Trimming removed 11 bases at V and 8 bases at J, with 13 bases between. Germline CDR1 is SEHNR and CDR2 is FQNEAQ (reference sequence). CDR3 length equals 12 residues. CDR3 bases: TGTGCCGGAGGGGCGGGGGATTCACCCCTCCACTTT. Residues: CAGGAGDSPLHF.

The V call is TRBV29-1, the J call TRBJ2-2, with D possibly matching TRBD1 (5 bases). The germline CDR1 and CDR2 sequences are SQVTM and ANQGSEA. The CDR3 length is 14 residues. V was shortened by 7 bases and J by 1 base, with 13 bases between the two germline ends. The CDR3 loop reads CSAPYQGNTGELFF. In DNA form, the CDR3 reads TGCAGCGCCCCGTACCAGGGGAACACCGGGGAGCTGTTTTTT.

The chain is built from TRBV7-9 and TRBJ2-3; 11 nucleotides agree with TRBD2. The CDR3 runs 16 residues. Germline loops: CDR1 SEHNR, CDR2 FQNEAQ (reference sequence). The V segment lost 5 bases and the J segment 3 bases; nucleotides outside the gene matches: 7. As DNA, the CDR3 is TGTGCCAGCAGCCCTAGGACTAGCGGGTTGACAGATACGCAGTATTTT. It is translated as CASSPRTSGLTDTQYF.

V gene TRBV7-2 combines with J gene TRBJ2-7; TRBD2 matches 11 bases. Germline V CDR1 and CDR2: SGHTA, FQGNSA. The CDR3 loop spans 15 amino acids. V was pared by 5 bases and J by 2 bases, with 5 bases of the junction left unmatched. CDR3 in amino acids: CASSTRLAGPYEQYF. CDR3 in DNA: TGTGCCAGCAGCACTCGACTAGCGGGGCCCTACGAGCAGTACTTC.

The chain joins TRBV4-3 to TRBJ2-1; 7 bases line up with TRBD2. Germline V gene lookup returns CDR1 LGHNA and CDR2 YSLEER. Trimming cost V 5 bases and J 2 bases; bases outside gene matches: 12. The CDR3 is 17 amino acids. The CDR3 reads CASSAILGGTTYNEQFF. CDR3 coding DNA: TGCGCCAGCAGCGCAATCCTCGGGGGGACGACCTACAATGAGCAGTTCTTC.

This CDR3 reads CASSLTGGASDTQYF. Written as DNA, the CDR3 is TGTGCCAGCAGCTTAACGGGGGGCGCGTCAGATACGCAGTATTTT. The chain employs TRBV5-4 and TRBJ2-3; a weak D match, TRBD2 (7 bases). The CDR3 has 15 amino acids. Germline V lookup: CDR1 SGHNT, CDR2 YYREEE (reference sequence). V lost 2 bases, J lost 4 bases, and 14 bases lay in between.

This clone has just a few counts. The chain has TRBV2 and TRBJ1-4; TRBD1 might be the D (5 bases). Germline CDR1 reads SNHLY; CDR2 reads FYNNEI. The CDR3 covers 15 residues. Between the trimmed V and J ends, which lost 5 bases and 5 bases, there was a span of 15 bases. CDR3 sequence reads: CASSYSGRLNEKLFF. In nucleotides, the CDR3 is TGTGCCAGCAGTTACTCAGGGAGGTTGAATGAAAAACTGTTTTTT.

The rearrangement links TRBV28 to TRBJ1-1; possibly TRBD1 for D (6 bases). Germline V lookup: CDR1 MDHEN, CDR2 SYDVKM. The CDR3 length is 14 residues. V lost 7 bases to trimming and J lost 2 bases, with 14 bases between them. CDR3 in amino acids: CASNEGGDNTEAFF. The DNA of the CDR3 is TGTGCCAGCAACGAAGGGGGGGATAACACTGAAGCTTTCTTT.

This clone was observed a few times. The V call is TRBV6-1, the J call TRBJ1-1; D may be TRBD1 (5 bases). Trimming took off 4 bases at V and 1 base at J, with 10 bases between the two ends. The CDR3 has 14 amino acids. Germline V lookup: CDR1 MNHNS, CDR2 SASEGT. The CDR3 loop reads CASSARTSNTEAFF. CDR3 DNA: TGTGCCAGCAGTGCAAGGACATCGAACACTGAAGCTTTCTTT.

The CDR3: CASSWAGQGSTYEQYF. The DNA for the CDR3 is TGTGCCAGCAGCTGGGCTGGACAGGGAAGCACCTACGAGCAGTACTTC. V usage is TRBV11-2 and J usage is TRBJ2-7, with 8 nucleotides matching TRBD1. Germline CDR1 SGHAT, CDR2 FQNNGV. Trimming at V came to 4 bases and at J to 2 bases, leaving 10 bases not matched to a gene. The CDR3 sequence is 16 residues long.

This clone was recorded a few times. Additional DNA sequences in this sample encode the identical CDR3. The V and J genes are TRBV6-5 and TRBJ1-2; D might be TRBD1 (6 bases). Trimming took 2 bases from V and 8 from J, leaving 9 bases between them. The CDR3 contains 12 residues. The V gene's germline CDR1 is MNHEY and CDR2 SVGAGI. This chain's CDR3 is CASSYRGGGYTF. CDR3 DNA sequence: TGTGCCAGCAGTTACCGGGGGGGCGGCTACACCTTC.

This chain uses TRBV14 with TRBJ2-7, with D possibly matching TRBD1 (7 bases). Germline CDR1 reads SGHDN; CDR2 reads FVKESK. The CDR3 is 15 amino acids. V was trimmed by 1 base and J by 5 bases, leaving 15 bases between them. CDR3 in amino acids: CASSQGAGGLHEQYF. Here the CDR3 DNA reads TGTGCCAGCAGCCAAGGGGCAGGGGGACTCCACGAGCAGTACTTC.